Included here is one TCR beta chain sequence, with context. The sample is drawn from a study of CD8 T cells in ankylosing spondylitis. The CDR3 spans 18 residues. V dropped 3 bases and J dropped 3 bases, with 19 bases sitting between them. Germline CDR1 is SGDLS and CDR2 is YYNGEE. One entry per CDR3 protein, called by TCRdb with MiXCR from the 5' RACE reads. Of under 300,000 distinct CDR3 sequences listed, around a tenth are singletons. The chain links TRBV9 to TRBJ2-6, with D unclear. This TCR came from a male donor with ankylosing spondylitis or in good health (not recorded which). The sample taken for sequencing was blood, either unsorted or a sorted T cell fraction (not recorded which). CDR3 in amino acids: CASSASLYREDGANVLTF. The CDR3 region has the DNA TGTGCCAGCAGCGCATCCTTGTACAGAGAGGATGGGGCCAACGTCCTGACTTTC.